This T cell receptor (beta chain) is from a study of OX40 agonist ivuxolimab in advanced cancers. On the study more broadly: Patients enrolled in dose escalation were diagnosed with hepatocellular carcinoma, melanoma, renal cell or head and neck cancer.

As concerns this clone: Its antigen is not identified.

The CDR3 extends over 15 amino acids. The V gene's germline CDR1 is SGHTA and CDR2 FQGTGA. With 2 bases removed from V and 4 bases from J, the gap between germline ends came to 13 bases. Notes on the study in general: More expanded clones were found, on average, in CD8+ than in CD4+ T cells.

Samples were taken at baseline and on day 1 of cycles 4 and 7. Profiling relied on immunoSEQ multiplex PCR, and the TCRdb table lists in-frame clones only, not all of them. This sample has about 66,000 clones, with roughly nine tenths found just once. The source material was CD4+ or CD8+ T cells sorted from blood, sampled in a trial of the OX40 agonist ivuxolimab. The clonotype was recovered from an adult with an advanced solid tumor such as melanoma, head and neck, liver or kidney cancer. The V gene is TRBV7-3, the J gene TRBJ2-3, with D perhaps being TRBD1 or TRBD2 (6 bases each). The CDR3 DNA reads TGTGCCAGCAGCTTACAGCCGGGGGCGGCAGATACGCAGTATTTT. Its translation is CASSLQPGAADTQYF.